This T cell receptor (beta chain) was sequenced in a study of cytomegalovirus exposure and HLA in healthy donors. V shed 5 bases, J shed 4 bases, and the junction held 3 bases outside the gene matches. The germline gives CDR1 SGHTA, CDR2 FQGTGA. The CDR3 length is 13 residues. Comments on this clone: Its antigen remains unidentified.

PCR amplification relied on 60 Vbeta primers (plus 13 Jbeta primers). The assay was immunoSEQ multiplex PCR, and TCRdb's table has in-frame clones only and misses some. The table includes some 130,000 clones, approximately 79% detected once. Study-level results: Overall, about 160 TCR beta chains were annotated as cytomegalovirus-associated.

The J gene is TRBJ1-1, the V gene TRBV7-3; 8 bases are a match to TRBD1. The sequenced material came from PBMCs. The origin of this receptor is a woman in her fifties or sixties in good health and CMV-seropositive. DNA of the CDR3: TGTGCCAGCAGCGTTACAGGGGGCACTGAAGCTTTCTTT. Its protein is CASSVTGGTEAFF.